The 27 T cell receptor beta chains reported below all come from one sample, sequenced in a study of blood T cell repertoires in COVID-19. Only in-frame clones appear in the TCRdb table, and some are missing; sequencing was by immunoSEQ multiplex PCR. This repertoire shows 200,000 to 250,000 clones, roughly four fifths found once; its top ten account for approximately 1.4%. Sequencing was carried out using PBMCs or T cells enriched from blood (not recorded which). The origin of the receptors is a woman between 40 and 55 years old with acute COVID-19.

The rearrangement joins TRBV6-6 to TRBJ2-2; 11 bases are a match to TRBD2. V shed 7 bases, J shed 5 bases, and the junction held 3 bases outside the gene matches. CDR3 size: 14 residues. Germline lookup yields CDR1 MNHNY and CDR2 SVGAGI (reference sequence). The CDR3 sequence is CASTRLAGTGELFF. The CDR3 bases are TGTGCCAGCACCCGACTAGCGGGGACCGGGGAGCTGTTTTTT.

The V and J genes are TRBV9 and TRBJ2-1, with D perhaps TRBD2 (5 bases). Germline V gives CDR1 SGDLS, CDR2 YYNGEE. Trimming removed 3 bases from V and 0 bases from J, with 10 bases in between. The CDR3 totals 15 residues. The CDR3 here is CASSAKGGSYNEQFF. CDR3 DNA: TGTGCCAGCAGCGCCAAAGGAGGCTCCTACAATGAGCAGTTCTTC.

This clone was counted a single time. The CDR3 DNA reads TGTGCCAGCAGCTTAGGAAGGGGATATTTGACTGAAGCTTTCTTT. Protein: CASSLGRGYLTEAFF. The chain uses TRBV7-2 and TRBJ1-1; D possibly corresponds to TRBD1 (5 bases). This CDR3 comprises 15 residues. Trimming removed 1 base at V and 5 bases at J, with 14 bases between. Germline CDR1 is SGHTA and CDR2 is FQGNSA.

V gene TRBV5-1 combines with J gene TRBJ1-2, with TRBD1 matching 12 bases. The germline V gene has CDR1 SGHRS and CDR2 YFSETQ. V gave up 4 bases and J gave up 7 bases; unmatched junction bases: 11. This CDR3 is 16 amino acids long. The CDR3 DNA follows: TGCGCCAGCAGCCCTACCTCGGGACAGGGGGCGGCTGGCTACACCTTC. Its translation: CASSPTSGQGAAGYTF.

Comment on this clone: Other nucleotide sequences in the sample specify the same CDR3. This sequence joins TRBV7-9 and TRBJ2-7; maybe TRBD2 (5 bases). Per germline, CDR1 SEHNR and CDR2 FQNEAQ (reference sequence). This CDR3 region has 12 residues. V shed 2 bases and J shed 3 bases, with 5 bases lying between them. CDR3 sequence reads: CASSLSGYEQYF. The CDR3 DNA follows: TGTGCCAGCAGCTTAAGCGGCTACGAGCAGTACTTC.

The V and J genes are TRBV7-2 and TRBJ1-2, with D unclear. CDR1 and CDR2 (germline): SGHTA, FQGNSA. V gave up 3 bases and J gave up 4 bases, with 12 bases separating them. CDR3 length: 14 residues. Here the CDR3 DNA reads TGTGCCAGCAGCTTGGCCCAAAGGAGCTATGGCTACACCTTC. It codes for CASSLAQRSYGYTF.

The DNA for the CDR3 is TGCGCCAGCAGCCTCGAGACGCCAAGCGGGAGTACCTACGAGCAGTACTTC. This encodes CASSLETPSGSTYEQYF. The J gene is TRBJ2-7, the V gene TRBV5-1; 8 nucleotides line up with TRBD2. The CDR3 loop spans 17 amino acids. In germline, CDR1 is SGHRS, CDR2 YFSETQ. V shed 4 bases, J shed 2 bases, and the junction held 14 bases outside the gene matches. The full variable domain, in which reference TRBV5-1 and TRBJ2-7 provide the parts outside the CDR3, is KAGVTQTPRYLIKTRGQQVTLSCSPISGHRSVSWYQQTPGQGLQFLFEYFSETQRNKGNFPGRFSGRQFSNSRSEMNVSTLELGDSALYLCASSLETPSGSTYEQYFGPGTRLTVT.

This rearrangement joins TRBV3-1 (or the pseudogene TRBV3-2) to TRBJ2-7; the match to TRBD2 covers 11 bases. This CDR3 is 17 amino acids long. The V gene's germline CDR1 is LGHDT and CDR2 YNNKEL (reference sequence). V trimming: 0 bases; J trimming: 1 base; junction bases outside the gene matches: 5. The CDR3 DNA is TGTGCCAGCAGCCAAGAAAGGGCTAGCGGGAGGTCCTACGAGCAGTACTTC. Translating gives CASSQERASGRSYEQYF.

V is TRBV14 and J is TRBJ2-3; no reliable D call. The V gene lost 4 bases and the J gene lost 1 base, with 12 bases spanning the gap. Germline loops: CDR1 SGHDN, CDR2 FVKESK. The length of the CDR3 is 15 residues. CDR3 bases: TGTGCCAGCAGCCTACGGTCACCCCGCACAGATACGCAGTATTTT. It specifies CASSLRSPRTDTQYF.

V is TRBV29-1 and J is TRBJ1-2; 8 bases map to TRBD1. The length of the CDR3 is 15 residues. Germline V gene lookup returns CDR1 SQVTM and CDR2 ANQGSEA. The V and J ends lost 3 bases and 1 base, in that order; junction bases with no gene match: 7. The CDR3 nucleotides read TGCAGCGTTGAGAGGGCAGGGGGCATTAACTATGGCTACACCTTC. This sequence encodes CSVERAGGINYGYTF.

The V call is TRBV29-1, the J call TRBJ1-5; D unresolved. This CDR3 is built from 13 residues. V was trimmed by 3 bases and J by 3 bases, leaving 9 bases between them. CDR1 is SQVTM and CDR2 is ANQGSEA in the germline V gene. The CDR3 nucleotides are TGCAGCGTTGAGGAGGCAGCCAATCAGCCCCAGCATTTT. Its protein is CSVEEAANQPQHF.

The V and J genes are TRBV12-3 or TRBV12-4 and TRBJ1-5; TRBD1 might be the D (5 bases). Between the trimmed V and J ends, which lost 4 bases and 1 base, there was a span of 5 bases. CDR3 length: 13 amino acids. CDR3 in amino acids: CASSWTSNQPQHF. The DNA of the CDR3 is TGTGCCAGCAGTTGGACAAGCAATCAGCCCCAGCATTTT.

Ten or more counts support this clone. The rearrangement links TRBV28 to TRBJ1-1, with D maybe TRBD1 (6 bases). Trimming removed 1 base at V and 8 bases at J, with 11 bases between. This CDR3 has 13 amino acids. The germline CDR1 and CDR2 sequences are MDHEN and SYDVKM. This CDR3 is CASSLLQGREAFF. DNA of the CDR3: TGTGCCAGCAGTTTATTACAGGGTAGAGAAGCTTTCTTT.

The J gene is TRBJ2-3, the V gene TRBV6-5; D gene uncertain. Trimming took 0 bases from V and 6 from J, leaving 13 bases between them. The germline CDR1 and CDR2 sequences are MNHEY and SVGAGI. There are 15 residues in the CDR3. The CDR3 DNA reads TGTGCCAGCAGTTACTCGTATTCCCCTCGGGATACGCAGTATTTT. As protein: CASSYSYSPRDTQYF.

The chain carries TRBV7-9 and TRBJ2-7, with no clear D. Germline CDR1 and CDR2: SEHNR and FQNEAQ (reference sequence). The germline V and J ends were trimmed by 4 bases and 0 bases, with 10 bases remaining between them. CDR3 length: 14 amino acids. The CDR3 coding sequence is TGTGCCAGCAGCTACTTTAGGAGCTCCTACGAGCAGTACTTC. It specifies CASSYFRSSYEQYF.

The chain combines TRBV27 with TRBJ2-5; perhaps TRBD2 as D (6 bases). The CDR3 is 16 residues long. Germline V gene data show CDR1 as MNHEY and CDR2 as SMNVEV (reference sequence). Between the trimmed V and J ends, which lost 8 bases and 2 bases, there was a span of 21 bases. CDR3 sequence (DNA): TGTGCCAGCTCCTATCTCGGCGGGACTGGGCAAGAGACCCAGTACTTC. Protein sequence: CASSYLGGTGQETQYF.

This clone was counted between two and nine times. The chain has TRBV2 and TRBJ1-4, with no clear D. Germline lookup yields CDR1 SNHLY and CDR2 FYNNEI. V was clipped by 7 bases and J by 0 bases, with 9 bases between them. CDR3 length: 14 amino acids. The CDR3, as DNA: TGTGCCAGCACTTTACAGTCAACTAATGAAAAACTGTTTTTT. Protein product: CASTLQSTNEKLFF.

V is TRBV30 and J is TRBJ1-2; D may be TRBD1 (5 bases). The CDR3 extends over 12 amino acids. Germline V gene data show CDR1 as GTSNPN and CDR2 as SVGIG (reference sequence). CDR3 coding DNA: TGTTCAGGGACTTTAGCCAACTATGGCTACACCTTC. Amino acids: CSGTLANYGYTF.

The genes are TRBV10-1 and TRBJ2-7, with 9 bases matching TRBD2. CDR3 length: 14 amino acids. Germline V lookup: CDR1 WNHNN, CDR2 SYGVQD (reference sequence). V shed 3 bases, J shed 5 bases, and the junction held 5 bases outside the gene matches. The CDR3, as DNA: TGCGCCAGCAGTGATACGCTAGCGGGAAACGAGCAGTACTTC. Residues: CASSDTLAGNEQYF.

There are a few counts of this clone. This chain links TRBV4-1 with TRBJ2-1, with D possibly being TRBD1 (6 bases). The CDR3 is 18 amino acids. CDR1 is MGHRA and CDR2 is YSYEKL in the germline V gene. V shed 0 bases and J shed 0 bases, with 15 bases lying between them. The chain's CDR3 is CASSQDLQDSSSYNEQFF. CDR3 bases: TGCGCCAGCAGCCAAGATCTGCAGGACAGTAGCTCCTACAATGAGCAGTTCTTC.

This chain joins TRBV19 and TRBJ1-1, with 8 bases aligning to TRBD1. The CDR3 consists of 13 residues. Germline trimming cut 1 base from V and 10 bases from J; bases unmatched to any gene: 5. Germline CDR1 and CDR2: LNHDA and SQIVND (reference sequence). Here the CDR3 reads CASSIASGGTAFF. DNA of the CDR3: TGTGCCAGTAGTATAGCGTCAGGGGGCACAGCTTTCTTT. Drawing the rest from reference TRBV19 and TRBJ1-1, the complete variable domain is DGGITQSPKYLFRKEGQNVTLSCEQNLNHDAMYWYRQDPGQGLRLIYYSQIVNDFQKGDIAEGYSVSREKKESFPLTVTSAQKNPTAFYLCASSIASGGTAFFGQGTRLTVV.

In its sample, this clone was seen a few times. The CDR3 region has the DNA TGTGCCAGCAGTTTTGGCGCCGGGGATGGCAATCAGCCCCAGCATTTT. Translated, it gives CASSFGAGDGNQPQHF. This chain uses TRBV28 with TRBJ1-5, with no clear D. V was cut by 3 bases and J by 2 bases, with 14 bases left in between. Germline CDR1 reads MDHEN; CDR2 reads SYDVKM. The CDR3 is 16 amino acids.

V and J are TRBV28 and TRBJ2-7; possible D gene TRBD1, 6 bases. V was pared by 5 bases and J by 7 bases, with 21 bases between. Germline CDR1 is MDHEN and CDR2 is SYDVKM. The CDR3 is 15 amino acids. As DNA, the CDR3 is TGTGCCAGCAGTCCGCACAGGGTTTCCCCTGGGGAGCAGTACTTC. It encodes CASSPHRVSPGEQYF.

This chain links TRBV4-2 with TRBJ2-7; 7 positions agree with TRBD2. With 0 bases clipped from V and 3 bases from J, the junction kept 2 bases outside the gene matches. The CDR3 loop spans 14 amino acids. The V gene's germline CDR1 is LGHNA and CDR2 YNFKEQ. CDR3 sequence (DNA): TGTGCCAGCAGCCAAGACGGGACTAACTACGAGCAGTACTTC. Its translation is CASSQDGTNYEQYF.

In DNA form, the CDR3 reads TGTGCCAGCAGCTTCGGGGGGGCGGATGGCTACACCTTC. It codes for CASSFGGADGYTF. V gene TRBV7-3 combines with J gene TRBJ1-2; possible D gene TRBD1, 6 bases. The CDR3 loop spans 13 amino acids. V lost 3 bases, J lost 6 bases, and 11 bases lay in between. Germline loops: CDR1 SGHTA, CDR2 FQGTGA.

The V and J genes are TRBV19 and TRBJ2-4; 7 bases map to TRBD2. In germline, CDR1 is LNHDA, CDR2 SQIVND (reference sequence). The CDR3 is made up of 18 amino acids. Trimming cost V 3 bases and J 2 bases; bases outside gene matches: 13. CDR3 protein: CASSIRGRAPPTKNIQYF. CDR3 sequence (DNA): TGTGCCAGTAGTATCCGGGGGAGGGCCCCCCCAACCAAAAACATTCAGTACTTC.

The chain has TRBV5-6 and TRBJ2-7; 9 bases line up with TRBD2. V trimming: 2 bases; J trimming: 2 bases; junction bases outside the gene matches: 5. Germline CDR1 and CDR2: SGHDT and YYEEEE. The CDR3 runs 15 residues. CDR3 sequence (DNA): TGTGCCAGCAGCTTCCCCAGCGGGGGGACCTACGAGCAGTACTTC. Residues: CASSFPSGGTYEQYF.